The TCR beta chain under discussion was sequenced for a study of cytomegalovirus exposure and HLA in healthy donors. Generated by immunoSEQ multiplex PCR, the TCRdb table keeps only in-frame clones and is missing some. The sample yields about 300,000 clones, around 89% seen once. J was trimmed by 4 bases and V by 3 bases; bases with no gene match: 6. CDR3 size: 16 residues. Germline V lookup: CDR1 SGDLS, CDR2 YYNGEE. This receptor was taken from a woman aged 18-29 years in good health and CMV-seronegative. This rearrangement joins TRBV9 to TRBJ2-3; 12 bases match TRBD2. Sequencing input: PBMCs. The CDR3 DNA follows: TGTGCCAGCAGCGGTAAGACTAGCGGGAGTCCAGATACGCAGTATTTT. Encoded protein: CASSGKTSGSPDTQYF.